This T cell receptor (beta chain) was documented in a study of identifying expanded T cells in peripheral blood. Whole-study findings and limits: Variance in clone template counts between two-week samples significantly increased with total template count across all healthy donors. Over around two and four weeks, about 16.4 and 19 clones changed, versus 1.2 between replicates.

Collection occurred without any documented infections or immune events in donors. The method was immunoSEQ multiplex PCR; TCRdb's version includes in-frame clones alone and lacks a portion of them. This sample has 85,000 to 95,000 clones; 85% to 90% occur once, and the top ten carry 3.5% to 4.5%. The CDR3 spans 14 residues. V was cut by 0 bases and J by 7 bases, with 13 bases left in between. CDR1 and CDR2 from the germline V gene are LNHNV and YYDKDF (reference sequence). This clone was counted once. No antigen is known for it. This sequence originates from a person aged 18 to 75 in good health. Sequenced input: blood. This sequence joins TRBV15 and TRBJ2-7; D uncertain. The CDR3 DNA reads TGTGCCACCAGCAGAGATCGTGGCGTCGGTGAGCAGTACTTC. Protein: CATSRDRGVGEQYF.